Listed here is a single T cell receptor (beta chain). Its matching antigen is unknown. Pooling was applied to second doses at about 4 or about 12 weeks. The data derive from a study of T cell responses to AZD1222 COVID-19 vaccine. Study-level findings and limits: Reportedly, close to half of spike-specific TCRs are directed against unmutated variant regions. Spike-specific TCR depth and breadth grew after two AZD1222 doses.

V was pared by 6 bases and J by 3 bases, with 10 bases between. Germline V gene sequence: CDR1 SNHLY, CDR2 FYNNEI. The CDR3 has 13 amino acids. Assay: immunoSEQ multiplex PCR; the TCRdb copy retains only in-frame clones and omits some. The table shows roughly 170,000 clones, with 94% occurring only once. This TCR was sampled from an adult who received the AZD1222 COVID-19 vaccine. This chain links TRBV2 with TRBJ2-3, with D possibly matching TRBD1 (6 bases). Sequenced material: peripheral blood, taken 28 days after the second AZD1222 dose. CDR3 region: CASRDRPTDTQYF. The CDR3 DNA reads TGTGCCAGCAGAGACAGGCCTACAGATACGCAGTATTTT.